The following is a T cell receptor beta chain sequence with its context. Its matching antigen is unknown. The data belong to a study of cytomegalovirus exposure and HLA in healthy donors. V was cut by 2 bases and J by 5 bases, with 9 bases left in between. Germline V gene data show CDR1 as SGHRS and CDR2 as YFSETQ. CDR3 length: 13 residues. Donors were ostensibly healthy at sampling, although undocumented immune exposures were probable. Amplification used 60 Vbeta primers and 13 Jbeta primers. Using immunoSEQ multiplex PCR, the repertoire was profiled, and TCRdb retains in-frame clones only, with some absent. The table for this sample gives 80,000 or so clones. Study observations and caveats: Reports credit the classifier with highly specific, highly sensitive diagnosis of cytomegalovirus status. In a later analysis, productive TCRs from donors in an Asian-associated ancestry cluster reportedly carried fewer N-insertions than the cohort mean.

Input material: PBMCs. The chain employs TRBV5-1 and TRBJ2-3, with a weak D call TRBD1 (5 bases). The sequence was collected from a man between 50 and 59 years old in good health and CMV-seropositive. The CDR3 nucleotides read TGCGCCAGCAGCTTTAGTAGGGGAGATACGCAGTATTTT. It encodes CASSFSRGDTQYF.